Following are 3 T cell receptor beta chains from one sample sequenced in a study of blood T cell repertoires in COVID-19 (dated by TCRdb to 2019 to 2021). Library generation was performed with the immunoSEQ multiplex PCR assay. TCRdb retrieved this table from immuneACCESS and kept in-frame rearrangements only. Not all clones are present; in checked studies, unresolved V genes account for under half, and no reason is known for the remainder. This sample holds about 240,000 clones; roughly 86% were observed only once. Of the sample, under 0.95% falls within the top ten clones. What was sequenced was peripheral blood. All receptors come from a woman in her twenties or thirties with acute or convalescent COVID-19.

This chain connects TRBV27 to TRBJ2-1; TRBD2 matches at 13 bases. The CDR3 runs 15 residues. The V gene's germline CDR1 is MNHEY and CDR2 SMNVEV (reference sequence). V shed 4 bases, J shed 9 bases, and the junction held 6 bases outside the gene matches. CDR3 nucleotide sequence: TGTGCCAGCAGTTCCCGGACTAGCGGGAGCGGTGAGCAGTTCTTC. Amino acids: CASSSRTSGSGEQFF.

V is TRBV6-2 or TRBV6-3 and J is TRBJ2-1, with 8 bases fitting TRBD2. The CDR3 sequence is 12 residues long. V was pared by 5 bases and J by 8 bases, with 2 bases of the junction left unmatched. CDR1 and CDR2 (germline): MNHEY, SVGEGT. CDR3 sequence: CASSPTSDEQFF. The CDR3, as DNA: TGTGCCAGCAGTCCGACTAGCGATGAGCAGTTCTTC.

This chain uses TRBV9 with TRBJ2-3, with 8 bases lining up with TRBD1. V shed 0 bases and J 3 bases; nucleotides not matched to a gene: 3. Germline V lookup: CDR1 SGDLS, CDR2 YYNGEE. The CDR3 has 15 amino acids. CDR3 loop: CASSVGTGTTDTQYF. The CDR3 coding sequence is TGTGCCAGCAGCGTAGGGACAGGGACGACAGATACGCAGTATTTT. Supplemented by reference TRBV9 and TRBJ2-3, the full variable domain reads DSGVTQTPKHLITATGQRVTLRCSPRSGDLSVYWYQQSLDQGLQFLIQYYNGEERAKGNILERFSAQQFPDLHSELNLSSLELGDSALYFCASSVGTGTTDTQYFGPGTRLTVL.